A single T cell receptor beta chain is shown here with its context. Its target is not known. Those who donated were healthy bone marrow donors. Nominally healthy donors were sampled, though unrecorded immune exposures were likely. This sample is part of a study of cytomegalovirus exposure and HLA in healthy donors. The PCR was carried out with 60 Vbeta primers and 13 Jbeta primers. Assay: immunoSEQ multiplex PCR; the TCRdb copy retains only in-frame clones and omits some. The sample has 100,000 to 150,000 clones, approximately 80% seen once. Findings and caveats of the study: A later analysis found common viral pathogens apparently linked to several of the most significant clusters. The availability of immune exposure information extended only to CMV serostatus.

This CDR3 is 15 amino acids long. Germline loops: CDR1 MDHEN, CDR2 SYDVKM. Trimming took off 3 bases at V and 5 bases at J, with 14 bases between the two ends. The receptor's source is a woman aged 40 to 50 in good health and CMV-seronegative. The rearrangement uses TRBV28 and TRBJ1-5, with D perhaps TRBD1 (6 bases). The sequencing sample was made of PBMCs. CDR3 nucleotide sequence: TGTGCCAGCAGTTTGAGCGCAGGGGCCTATCAGCCCCAGCATTTT. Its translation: CASSLSAGAYQPQHF.